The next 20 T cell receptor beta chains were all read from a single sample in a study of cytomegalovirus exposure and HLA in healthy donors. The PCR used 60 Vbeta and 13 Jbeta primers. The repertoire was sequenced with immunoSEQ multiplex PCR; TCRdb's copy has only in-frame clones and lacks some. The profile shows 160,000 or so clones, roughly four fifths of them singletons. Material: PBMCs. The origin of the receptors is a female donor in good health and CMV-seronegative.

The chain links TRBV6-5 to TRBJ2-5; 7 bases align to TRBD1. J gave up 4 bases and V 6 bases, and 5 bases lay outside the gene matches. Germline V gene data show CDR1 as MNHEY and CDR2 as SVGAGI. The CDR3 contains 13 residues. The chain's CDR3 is CASSGQVTETQYF. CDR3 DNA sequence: TGTGCCAGCAGCGGACAGGTAACAGAGACCCAGTACTTC.

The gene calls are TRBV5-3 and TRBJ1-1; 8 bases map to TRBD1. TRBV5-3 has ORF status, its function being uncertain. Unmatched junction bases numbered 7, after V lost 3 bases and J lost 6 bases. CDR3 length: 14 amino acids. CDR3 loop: CARSWGQVRAEAFF. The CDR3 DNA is TGTGCCAGAAGCTGGGGACAGGTAAGGGCTGAAGCTTTCTTT.

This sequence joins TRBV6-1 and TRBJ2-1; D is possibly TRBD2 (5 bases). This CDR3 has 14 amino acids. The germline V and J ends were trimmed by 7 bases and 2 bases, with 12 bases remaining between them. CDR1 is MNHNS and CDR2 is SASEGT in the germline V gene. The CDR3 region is CASMPGSTYNEQFF. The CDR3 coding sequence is TGTGCCAGCATGCCGGGGAGCACCTACAATGAGCAGTTCTTC.

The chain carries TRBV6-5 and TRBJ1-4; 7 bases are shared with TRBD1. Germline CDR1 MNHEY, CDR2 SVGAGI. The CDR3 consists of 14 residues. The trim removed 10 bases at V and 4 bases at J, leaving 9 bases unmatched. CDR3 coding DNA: TGTGCCACTCAACGGGACAGCGTTAATGAAAAACTGTTTTTT. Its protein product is CATQRDSVNEKLFF.

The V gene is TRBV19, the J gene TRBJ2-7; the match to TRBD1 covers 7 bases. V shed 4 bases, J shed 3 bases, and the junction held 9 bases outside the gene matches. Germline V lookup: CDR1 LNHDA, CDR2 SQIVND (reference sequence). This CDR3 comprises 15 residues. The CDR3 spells CASSTGTAHLYEQYF. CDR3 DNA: TGTGCCAGTAGTACAGGGACAGCGCACCTCTACGAGCAGTACTTC.

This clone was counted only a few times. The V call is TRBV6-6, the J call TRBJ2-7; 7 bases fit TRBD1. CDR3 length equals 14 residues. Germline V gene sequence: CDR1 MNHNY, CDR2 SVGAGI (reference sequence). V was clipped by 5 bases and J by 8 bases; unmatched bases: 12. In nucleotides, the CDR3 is TGTGCCAGCAGTGGACAGGTCTCCCTCGGCAAGCAGTACTTC. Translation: CASSGQVSLGKQYF.

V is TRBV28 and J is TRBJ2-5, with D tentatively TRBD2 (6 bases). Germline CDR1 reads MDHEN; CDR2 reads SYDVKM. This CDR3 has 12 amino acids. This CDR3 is CVAGSRRETQYF. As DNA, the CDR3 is TGTGTGGCGGGGAGTAGACGGGAGACCCAGTACTTC. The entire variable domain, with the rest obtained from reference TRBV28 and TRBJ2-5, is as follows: DVKVTQSSRYLVKRTGEKVFLECVQDMDHENMFWYRQDPGLGLRLIYFSYDVKMKEKGDIPEGYSVSREKKERFSLILESASTNQTSMYLCVAGSRRETQYFGPGTRLLVL.

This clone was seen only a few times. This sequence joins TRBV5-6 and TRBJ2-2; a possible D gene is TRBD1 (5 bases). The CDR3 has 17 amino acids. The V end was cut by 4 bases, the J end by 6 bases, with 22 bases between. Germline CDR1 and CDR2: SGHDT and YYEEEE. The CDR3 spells CASSRLRTWPNPGELFF. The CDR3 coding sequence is TGTGCCAGCAGCCGATTAAGGACATGGCCTAACCCCGGGGAGCTGTTTTTT.

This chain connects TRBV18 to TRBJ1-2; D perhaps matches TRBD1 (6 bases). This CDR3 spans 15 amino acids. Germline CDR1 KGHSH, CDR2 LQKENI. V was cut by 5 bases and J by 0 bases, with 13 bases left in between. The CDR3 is CASSSNREANYGYTF. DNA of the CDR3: TGTGCCAGCTCATCCAACAGGGAAGCTAACTATGGCTACACCTTC.

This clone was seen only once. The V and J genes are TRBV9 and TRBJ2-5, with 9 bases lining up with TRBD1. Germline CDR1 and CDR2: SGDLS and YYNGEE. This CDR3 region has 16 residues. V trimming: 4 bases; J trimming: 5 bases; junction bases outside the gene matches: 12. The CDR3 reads CASSSRPYRGRETQYF. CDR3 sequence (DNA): TGTGCCAGCAGCTCTCGGCCGTACAGGGGGCGGGAGACCCAGTACTTC.

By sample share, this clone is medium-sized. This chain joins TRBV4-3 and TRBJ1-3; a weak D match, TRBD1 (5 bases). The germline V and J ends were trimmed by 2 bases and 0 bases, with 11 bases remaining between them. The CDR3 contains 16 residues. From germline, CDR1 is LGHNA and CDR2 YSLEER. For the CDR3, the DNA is TGCGCCAGCAGCCAACAACAGGATCTCTCTGGAAACACCATATATTTT. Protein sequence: CASSQQQDLSGNTIYF.

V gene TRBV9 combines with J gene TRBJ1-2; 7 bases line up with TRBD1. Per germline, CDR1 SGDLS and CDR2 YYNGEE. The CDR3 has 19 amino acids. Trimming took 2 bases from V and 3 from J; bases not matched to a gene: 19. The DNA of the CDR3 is TGTGCCAGCAGCGTCTCTTCCGGGACAGTTTCCATCGGGGACTATGGCTACACCTTC. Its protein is CASSVSSGTVSIGDYGYTF. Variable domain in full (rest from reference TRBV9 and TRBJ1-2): DSGVTQTPKHLITATGQRVTLRCSPRSGDLSVYWYQQSLDQGLQFLIQYYNGEERAKGNILERFSAQQFPDLHSELNLSSLELGDSALYFCASSVSSGTVSIGDYGYTFGSGTRLTVV.

CDR3 DNA: TGCAGCTTCACACTCCTAGCGGGAGGAGCAGATACGCAGTATTTT. Encoded protein: CSFTLLAGGADTQYF. This chain uses TRBV29-1 with TRBJ2-3; TRBD2 matches 11 bases. V was pared by 8 bases and J by 4 bases, with 11 bases of the junction left unmatched. Per the germline V gene, CDR1 is SQVTM and CDR2 is ANQGSEA. The CDR3 has 15 residues.

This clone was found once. The CDR3 sequence: CASSSGTSGRGEQFF. As DNA, the CDR3 is TGCGCCAGCAGCTCCGGGACTAGCGGGAGGGGGGAGCAGTTCTTC. The rearrangement uses TRBV5-1 and TRBJ2-1; 16 positions match TRBD2. Trimming removed 3 bases from V and 10 bases from J; junction bases left unmatched: 4. The CDR3 extends over 15 amino acids. CDR1 and CDR2 (germline): SGHRS, YFSETQ.

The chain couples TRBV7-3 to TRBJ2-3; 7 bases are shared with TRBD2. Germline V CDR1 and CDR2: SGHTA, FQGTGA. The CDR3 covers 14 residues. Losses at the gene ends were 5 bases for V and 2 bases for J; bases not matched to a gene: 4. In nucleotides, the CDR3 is TGTGCCAGCAGCCCGGGACTAACCACAGATACGCAGTATTTT. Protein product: CASSPGLTTDTQYF.

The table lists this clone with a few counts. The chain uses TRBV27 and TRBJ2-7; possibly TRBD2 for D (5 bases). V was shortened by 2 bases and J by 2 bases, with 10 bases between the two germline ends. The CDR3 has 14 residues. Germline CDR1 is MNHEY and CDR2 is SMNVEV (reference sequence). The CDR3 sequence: CASSLAGSTYEQYF. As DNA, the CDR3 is TGTGCCAGCAGTTTAGCGGGTTCCACCTACGAGCAGTACTTC.

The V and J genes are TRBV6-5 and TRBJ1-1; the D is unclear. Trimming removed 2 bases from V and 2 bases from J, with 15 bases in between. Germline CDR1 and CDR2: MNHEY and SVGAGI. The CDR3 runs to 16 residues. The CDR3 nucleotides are TGTGCCAGCAGTTACGTGCGGGGATGGGGTAACACTGAAGCTTTCTTT. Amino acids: CASSYVRGWGNTEAFF.

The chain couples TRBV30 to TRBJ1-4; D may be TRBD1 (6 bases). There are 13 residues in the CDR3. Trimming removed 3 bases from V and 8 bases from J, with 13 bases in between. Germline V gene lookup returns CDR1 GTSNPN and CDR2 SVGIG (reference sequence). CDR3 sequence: CAWRAGAREKLFF. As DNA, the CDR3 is TGTGCCTGGAGGGCGGGGGCTCGGGAAAAACTGTTTTTT.

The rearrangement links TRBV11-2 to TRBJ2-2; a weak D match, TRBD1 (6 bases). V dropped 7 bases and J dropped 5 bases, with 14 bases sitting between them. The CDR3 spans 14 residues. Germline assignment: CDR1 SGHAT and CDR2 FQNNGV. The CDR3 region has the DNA TGTGCCAGCACTCTGAGTAGGGGGACCGGGGAGCTGTTTTTT. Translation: CASTLSRGTGELFF.

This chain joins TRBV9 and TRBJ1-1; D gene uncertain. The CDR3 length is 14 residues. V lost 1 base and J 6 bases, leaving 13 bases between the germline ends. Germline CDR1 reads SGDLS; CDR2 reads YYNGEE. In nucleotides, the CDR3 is TGTGCCAGCAGCGTATCTTGGTCTAGATCTGAAGCTTTCTTT. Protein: CASSVSWSRSEAFF.